The entry below describes one T cell receptor (beta chain). This CDR3 is built from 14 residues. Trimming cost V 0 bases and J 1 base; bases outside gene matches: 1. Germline values: CDR1 SGHTS, CDR2 YDEGEE. TCRdb keeps only in-frame clones here, not all; method: immunoSEQ multiplex PCR. Of about 68,000 clones listed, around 93% are singletons. The sample belongs to a study of OX40 agonist ivuxolimab in advanced cancers. This receptor was obtained from an adult with an advanced solid tumor such as melanoma, head and neck, liver or kidney cancer. The input for sequencing was CD4+ or CD8+ T cells sorted from blood, taken in a trial of the OX40 agonist ivuxolimab. The chain carries TRBV5-8 and TRBJ2-7; 7 nucleotides agree with TRBD1. CDR3 loop: CASSLDRGSYEQYF. As DNA, the CDR3 is TGTGCCAGCAGCTTGGACAGGGGATCCTACGAGCAGTACTTC.